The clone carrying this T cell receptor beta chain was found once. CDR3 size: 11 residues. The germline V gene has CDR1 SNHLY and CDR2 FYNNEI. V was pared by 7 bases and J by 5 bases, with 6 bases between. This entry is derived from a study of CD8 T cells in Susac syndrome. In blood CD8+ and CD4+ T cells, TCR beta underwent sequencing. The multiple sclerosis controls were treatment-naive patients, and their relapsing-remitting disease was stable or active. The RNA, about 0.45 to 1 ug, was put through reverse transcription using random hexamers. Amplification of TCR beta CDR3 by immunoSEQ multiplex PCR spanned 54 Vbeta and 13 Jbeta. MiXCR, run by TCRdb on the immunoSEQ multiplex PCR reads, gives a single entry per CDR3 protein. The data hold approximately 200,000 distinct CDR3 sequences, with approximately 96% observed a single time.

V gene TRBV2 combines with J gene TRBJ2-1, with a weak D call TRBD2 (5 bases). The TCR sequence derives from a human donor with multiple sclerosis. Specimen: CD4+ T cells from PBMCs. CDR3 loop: CASNGDNEQFF. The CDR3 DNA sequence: TGTGCCAGCAACGGGGACAATGAGCAGTTCTTC.